A selection of T cell receptor beta chains follows, all from one sample in a study of blood T cell repertoires in COVID-19. The method was immunoSEQ multiplex PCR; TCRdb's version includes in-frame clones alone and lacks a portion of them. The sample has more than 80,000 clones, roughly nine tenths seen once. The specimen was peripheral blood. These receptor sequences come from a human donor with active COVID-19. The donor label of this sample is uncertain. The CDR3 runs from the conserved cysteine through the conserved F or W. The order of the fields is J gene, V gene, clone size, CDR3 length, D gene, CDR3 DNA, CDR3 protein. A D gene is named only where the DNA matches it firmly. Clone size appears in some rows only: once, few, many, or a class for an expanded clone.

J gene: TRBJ2-3; V gene: TRBV5-5; clone size: -; CDR3 length: 13; D gene: -; CDR3 DNA: TGTGCCAGCAGCAAACAGCTCACAGATACGCAGTATTTT; CDR3 protein: CASSKQLTDTQYF
J gene: TRBJ1-2; V gene: TRBV3-1/TRBV3-2; clone size: -; CDR3 length: 11; D gene: -; CDR3 DNA: TGTGCCAGCAGCCCAGGCTATGGCTACACCTTC; CDR3 protein: CASSPGYGYTF
J gene: TRBJ2-3; V gene: TRBV5-1; clone size: -; CDR3 length: 18; D gene: -; CDR3 DNA: TGCGCCAGCAGCTTGTCTTTACGACAGATGACTAGCACAGATACGCAGTATTTT; CDR3 protein: CASSLSLRQMTSTDTQYF
J gene: TRBJ2-1; V gene: TRBV2; clone size: -; CDR3 length: 18; D gene: TRBD2; CDR3 DNA: TGTGCCAGCAGTGGCCTAGGGACTAGCGGGGGGGCAAGGAATGAGCAGTTCTTC; CDR3 protein: CASSGLGTSGGARNEQFF
J gene: TRBJ1-5; V gene: TRBV7-8; clone size: -; CDR3 length: 14; D gene: -; CDR3 DNA: TGTGCCAGCAGCTTAGTACAGAGCAATCAGCCCCAGCATTTT; CDR3 protein: CASSLVQSNQPQHF
J gene: TRBJ2-1; V gene: TRBV2; clone size: -; CDR3 length: 12; D gene: -; CDR3 DNA: TGTGCCAGCAGCGCTACCCACAATGAGCAGTTCTTC; CDR3 protein: CASSATHNEQFF
J gene: TRBJ2-7; V gene: TRBV3-1/TRBV3-2; clone size: -; CDR3 length: 13; D gene: TRBD1; CDR3 DNA: TGTGCCAGCAGCCCCCGACAGGGGAACGAGCAGTACTTC; CDR3 protein: CASSPRQGNEQYF
J gene: TRBJ1-5; V gene: TRBV7-3; clone size: -; CDR3 length: 15; D gene: TRBD1; CDR3 DNA: TGTGCCAGCAGCTCCAGGACAGGGGGCAATCAGCCCCAGCATTTT; CDR3 protein: CASSSRTGGNQPQHF
J gene: TRBJ2-2; V gene: TRBV6-5; clone size: -; CDR3 length: 16; D gene: TRBD2; CDR3 DNA: TGTGCCAGCAGTTATAGGCGGGGGGGCTCCACCGGGGAGCTGTTTTTT; CDR3 protein: CASSYRRGGSTGELFF
J gene: TRBJ1-1; V gene: TRBV9; clone size: -; CDR3 length: 14; D gene: -; CDR3 DNA: TGTGCCAGCAGCGTAGAGCCCATGAACACTGAAGCTTTCTTT; CDR3 protein: CASSVEPMNTEAFF
J gene: TRBJ1-3; V gene: TRBV6-5; clone size: once; CDR3 length: 15; D gene: TRBD1; CDR3 DNA: TGTGCCAGCGCTGGACAGGGGACTTCTGGAAACACCATATATTTT; CDR3 protein: CASAGQGTSGNTIYF
J gene: TRBJ1-2; V gene: TRBV7-2; clone size: -; CDR3 length: 14; D gene: TRBD1; CDR3 DNA: TGTGCCAGCAACCTAGGGGGCTTGGACTATGGCTACACCTTC; CDR3 protein: CASNLGGLDYGYTF
J gene: TRBJ1-2; V gene: TRBV11-3; clone size: -; CDR3 length: 14; D gene: TRBD1; CDR3 DNA: TGTCCCTTCCGACCCGGACAGGGCCTCTATGGCTACACCTTC; CDR3 protein: CPFRPGQGLYGYTF
J gene: TRBJ1-3; V gene: TRBV7-2; clone size: -; CDR3 length: 16; D gene: -; CDR3 DNA: TGTGCCAGCAGCTTAGAGAGGCCAATCTCTGGAAACACCATATATTTT; CDR3 protein: CASSLERPISGNTIYF
J gene: TRBJ1-6; V gene: TRBV6-5; clone size: -; CDR3 length: 12; D gene: TRBD1; CDR3 DNA: TGTGCCGCCGGGACAGGGAATTCACCCCTCCACTTT; CDR3 protein: CAAGTGNSPLHF
J gene: TRBJ2-7; V gene: TRBV27; clone size: once; CDR3 length: 14; D gene: TRBD1; CDR3 DNA: TGTGCCAGCAGCATAACAGGGGTCGCCTACGAGCAGTACTTC; CDR3 protein: CASSITGVAYEQYF
J gene: TRBJ2-3; V gene: TRBV5-1; clone size: -; CDR3 length: 15; D gene: TRBD2; CDR3 DNA: TGCGCCAGCAGCTTACCAGCGGGGGGCGGAGATACGCAGTATTTT; CDR3 protein: CASSLPAGGGDTQYF
J gene: TRBJ2-7; V gene: TRBV2; clone size: -; CDR3 length: 14; D gene: -; CDR3 DNA: TGTGCCAGCACTTTCGAGGGGGTTCGCTACGAGCAGTACTTC; CDR3 protein: CASTFEGVRYEQYF
J gene: TRBJ2-1; V gene: TRBV6-2/TRBV6-3; clone size: -; CDR3 length: 15; D gene: TRBD2; CDR3 DNA: TGTGCCAGCAGTTACTCAGCGGGGGGCTACAATGAGCAGTTCTTC; CDR3 protein: CASSYSAGGYNEQFF
J gene: TRBJ1-5; V gene: TRBV28; clone size: once; CDR3 length: 14; D gene: TRBD1; CDR3 DNA: TGTGCCAGCAGTTTGGGACAGGCCAATCAGCCCCAGCATTTT; CDR3 protein: CASSLGQANQPQHF
J gene: TRBJ1-2; V gene: TRBV6-5; clone size: -; CDR3 length: 15; D gene: -; CDR3 DNA: TGTGCCAGCAGCCAAAGGGGCAGGGTGAACTATGGCTACACCTTC; CDR3 protein: CASSQRGRVNYGYTF
J gene: TRBJ2-1; V gene: TRBV11-2; clone size: -; CDR3 length: 19; D gene: TRBD2; CDR3 DNA: TGTGCCAGCAGCTTATTATCTAGCGGGGGGGACTCCTTTTCTAATGAGCAGTTCTTC; CDR3 protein: CASSLLSSGGDSFSNEQFF
J gene: TRBJ1-1; V gene: TRBV6-2/TRBV6-3; clone size: -; CDR3 length: 14; D gene: -; CDR3 DNA: TGTGCCAGCAGTTTCCTTACAGAGAACACTGAAGCTTTCTTT; CDR3 protein: CASSFLTENTEAFF
J gene: TRBJ1-2; V gene: TRBV7-6; clone size: few; CDR3 length: 20; D gene: TRBD1; CDR3 DNA: TGTGCCAGCAGCCCGAATACCCTTATCGTCTCAGGGGGGTCTAACTATGGCTACACCTTC; CDR3 protein: CASSPNTLIVSGGSNYGYTF
J gene: TRBJ1-1; V gene: TRBV9; clone size: -; CDR3 length: 18; D gene: TRBD1; CDR3 DNA: TGTGCCAGCAGCGGGGGTAGGGGACAGGCCTTCATGAACACTGAAGCTTTCTTT; CDR3 protein: CASSGGRGQAFMNTEAFF
J gene: TRBJ2-1; V gene: TRBV13; clone size: -; CDR3 length: 11; D gene: -; CDR3 DNA: TGTGCCAGCGGACTCCCCACTGAGCAGTTCTTC; CDR3 protein: CASGLPTEQFF
J gene: TRBJ2-3; V gene: TRBV7-2; clone size: -; CDR3 length: 15; D gene: -; CDR3 DNA: TGTGCCAGCAGAGTAGCAGCGGTTAGCACAGATACGCAGTATTTT; CDR3 protein: CASRVAAVSTDTQYF
J gene: TRBJ2-7; V gene: TRBV27; clone size: -; CDR3 length: 14; D gene: TRBD1; CDR3 DNA: TGTGCCAGCAGTTGGGGGACAGGGGGTAACGAGCAGTACTTC; CDR3 protein: CASSWGTGGNEQYF
J gene: TRBJ2-7; V gene: TRBV6-5; clone size: -; CDR3 length: 15; D gene: TRBD2; CDR3 DNA: TGTGCCAGCAGTTACGTCCAGGGAGGGTCCTACGAGCAGTACTTC; CDR3 protein: CASSYVQGGSYEQYF
J gene: TRBJ2-4; V gene: TRBV19; clone size: -; CDR3 length: 13; D gene: -; CDR3 DNA: TGTGCCAGTAGGGTGACGGGGAAAAACATTCAGTACTTC; CDR3 protein: CASRVTGKNIQYF
J gene: TRBJ1-4; V gene: TRBV4-3; clone size: -; CDR3 length: 15; D gene: TRBD1; CDR3 DNA: TGCGCCAGCAGCCGTACAGGGGGAGAGGGTGAAAAACTGTTTTTT; CDR3 protein: CASSRTGGEGEKLFF
J gene: TRBJ1-1; V gene: TRBV4-3; clone size: few; CDR3 length: 13; D gene: -; CDR3 DNA: TGCGCCAGCAGCCTTACAGCGAACACTGAAGCTTTCTTT; CDR3 protein: CASSLTANTEAFF
J gene: TRBJ2-5; V gene: TRBV11-2; clone size: -; CDR3 length: 14; D gene: TRBD2; CDR3 DNA: TGTGCCAGCAGCTCGACTAGCGGGGCGGAGACCCAGTACTTC; CDR3 protein: CASSSTSGAETQYF
J gene: TRBJ2-1; V gene: TRBV9; clone size: -; CDR3 length: 17; D gene: TRBD2; CDR3 DNA: TGTGCCAGCAGCATCCGCGCTAGCGGGGGGGCTGACAATGAGCAGTTCTTC; CDR3 protein: CASSIRASGGADNEQFF
J gene: TRBJ1-2; V gene: TRBV7-2; clone size: -; CDR3 length: 14; D gene: -; CDR3 DNA: TGTGCCAGCAGCCCCGACACGGATACGAATGGCTACACCTTC; CDR3 protein: CASSPDTDTNGYTF
J gene: TRBJ1-1; V gene: TRBV7-2; clone size: -; CDR3 length: 13; D gene: TRBD1; CDR3 DNA: TGTGCCAGCAGTTTCAGGGGGACCACTGAAGCTTTCTTT; CDR3 protein: CASSFRGTTEAFF
J gene: TRBJ2-7; V gene: TRBV10-2; clone size: -; CDR3 length: 14; D gene: TRBD2; CDR3 DNA: TGCGCCAGCAAAGGAGCGGGGGGCTCCTACGAGCAGTACTTC; CDR3 protein: CASKGAGGSYEQYF
J gene: TRBJ1-1; V gene: TRBV28; clone size: -; CDR3 length: 10; D gene: -; CDR3 DNA: TGTGCCAGCAAGGGGACTGAAGCTTTCTTT; CDR3 protein: CASKGTEAFF
J gene: TRBJ1-5; V gene: TRBV4-1; clone size: -; CDR3 length: 15; D gene: -; CDR3 DNA: TGCGCCAGCAGCCAAGCGTCAGGGAGCAATCAGCCCCAGCATTTT; CDR3 protein: CASSQASGSNQPQHF
J gene: TRBJ2-7; V gene: TRBV19; clone size: -; CDR3 length: 13; D gene: TRBD2; CDR3 DNA: TGTGCCAGTAAGACTAGCGGGGGTTACGAGCAGTACTTC; CDR3 protein: CASKTSGGYEQYF
J gene: TRBJ1-6; V gene: TRBV2; clone size: -; CDR3 length: 14; D gene: TRBD1; CDR3 DNA: TGTGCCAGCAGTGACCGGGACAGCAATTCACCCCTCCACTTT; CDR3 protein: CASSDRDSNSPLHF
J gene: TRBJ2-3; V gene: TRBV6-2/TRBV6-3; clone size: -; CDR3 length: 15; D gene: TRBD2; CDR3 DNA: TGTGCCAGCAGTTACGCGGGGGGGCTGGAGGATACGCAGTATTTT; CDR3 protein: CASSYAGGLEDTQYF
J gene: TRBJ2-2; V gene: TRBV28; clone size: -; CDR3 length: 14; D gene: -; CDR3 DNA: TGTGCCAGCAGGGCGGGGGCAAACACCGGGGAGCTGTTTTTT; CDR3 protein: CASRAGANTGELFF
J gene: TRBJ2-3; V gene: TRBV19; clone size: -; CDR3 length: 16; D gene: TRBD2; CDR3 DNA: TGTGCCAGTAGTAGAAACCGCGGGGGTGCCACAGATACGCAGTATTTT; CDR3 protein: CASSRNRGGATDTQYF
J gene: TRBJ2-7; V gene: TRBV29-1; clone size: once; CDR3 length: 16; D gene: TRBD1; CDR3 DNA: TGCAGCGCCCGAAGTCCCACAGGGGGCTTTTTCTACGAGCAGTACTTC; CDR3 protein: CSARSPTGGFFYEQYF
J gene: TRBJ2-2; V gene: TRBV9; clone size: -; CDR3 length: 15; D gene: TRBD1; CDR3 DNA: TGTGCCAGCACCAGGGGACAGGGTGAAACCGGGGAGCTGTTTTTT; CDR3 protein: CASTRGQGETGELFF
J gene: TRBJ2-7; V gene: TRBV6-2/TRBV6-3; clone size: -; CDR3 length: 14; D gene: -; CDR3 DNA: TGTGCCAGCAGTTACTCGGGACTGATATACGAGCAGTACTTC; CDR3 protein: CASSYSGLIYEQYF
J gene: TRBJ1-6; V gene: TRBV19; clone size: -; CDR3 length: 15; D gene: -; CDR3 DNA: TGTGCCAGTAGTATTTGGGAGTCCTATAATTCACCCCTCCACTTT; CDR3 protein: CASSIWESYNSPLHF
J gene: TRBJ1-4; V gene: TRBV5-6; clone size: -; CDR3 length: 15; D gene: -; CDR3 DNA: TGTGCCAGCAGCCGGACGGGATCAACTAATGAAAAACTGTTTTTT; CDR3 protein: CASSRTGSTNEKLFF